Listed here is a single T cell receptor (beta chain). What this receptor recognizes is not known. The input lacks base qualities; no much larger clone sits a single base away. This specimen comes from a study of CD8 T cells in Susac syndrome (dated by TCRdb to the late 2010s). Background for the entire study: The study used repertoire sequencing to test whether antigen drove CD8+ T cell activation and differentiation in Susac syndrome. The study compared CD8+ T cell repertoire clonality among over 9 healthy donors, around 14 Susac syndrome patients and fewer than 19 multiple sclerosis patients.

High-throughput TCR beta sequencing profiled peripheral blood CD8+ and CD4+ T cells from healthy donors, Susac syndrome patients and multiple sclerosis patients. Multiple sclerosis controls were treatment-naive patients with stable or active relapsing-remitting disease fulfilling revised McDonald criteria. Bulk CD8+ and CD4+ T cells were purified by magnetic negative isolation, while CD8+ TEMRA cells were enriched using FACS. Blood was collected in EDTA tubes and processed within 24 hours, with PBMCs isolated through density gradient centrifugation. PBMCs intended for TCR sequencing were cryopreserved in liquid nitrogen and were subsequently thawed in a 37 degrees C water bath. The sorted or isolated CD4+, CD8+ and CD8+ TEMRA cells reached a purity of at least 90%. RNA was extracted with the RNeasy kit and roughly 0.45 to 1 ug was reverse transcribed using random hexamers. The immunoSEQ multiplex PCR assay, which covers 54 Vbeta and 13 Jbeta segments, was used to amplify TCR beta CDR3 regions. Bias from PCR amplification was corrected by using a synthetic template baseline for primer optimization and for computational correction. Per the source publication's procedure: Reads were annotated to V, D and J genes according to IMGT and were analyzed with immunoSEQ Analyzer, with only productive sequences retained. Clonality was computed as one minus Shannon entropy normalized by log2 of the number of productive unique sequences. Public and private clones were assessed among the 100 most prevalent clones of each patient and control. Clones were defined as Susac-specific if absent from the healthy and MS cohorts, from 900 to 1,200 published viral clones and from other ImmuneACCESS disease sequences. The raw public data were reprocessed by TCRdb itself: fastp quality trimming at Q25, MiXCR clonotype calling, in-frame beta chains only. For every CDR3 protein sequence, its rows merge into one entry that carries the most common genes and DNA. In this record, the V and J calls reflect TCRdb's handling and not the investigators' own analysis. The sample includes hundreds of thousands of distinct CDR3 sequences, with 85% to 90% observed a single time. The top ten clones comprise around 0.12% of the sample.

Trimming costs V 4 bases and J 5 bases, and their ends lie 19 bases apart. Counted from cysteine to phenylalanine, this CDR3 has 15 amino acids. The only DNA kept is the CDR3, 45 bases in frame from the first base. From the germline V gene, CDR1 is SGDLS and CDR2 is YYNGEE. The paper's findings and limits, for the study overall: The number of individuals in the TCR sequencing and HLA analysis was recognized as being relatively small.

The sequence derives from a human donor with multiple sclerosis. The V gene is TRBV9 and the J gene is TRBJ2-7, with the identity of the D gene unclear. Sequencing was done on a sample of CD8+ T cells from PBMCs. The CDR3 sequence is CASSPLRYQNDEQYF. The bases are TGTGCCAGCAGCCCTCTAAGATATCAGAACGACGAGCAGTACTTC.